The clone carrying this TCR beta chain was seen a handful of times. Its antigen is currently unknown. TCRdb fed the 5' RACE reads into MiXCR, producing one record per CDR3 protein. The profile covers 300,000 to 400,000 distinct CDR3 sequences, with roughly 8.4% appearing a single time and approximately 18% taken by the ten largest. This entry is derived from a study of T cells after yellow fever vaccination. Turning to the study itself: Preparation used SMART-Seq v4 Ultra Low Input for the low-cell-number fractions.

The CDR3 consists of 14 residues. V lost 5 bases and J 3 bases, leaving 13 bases between the germline ends. Per germline, CDR1 MNHEY and CDR2 SMNVEV (reference sequence). Findings of the study overall: Overlap between CD4 and CD8 compartments was detected for a small share of clonotypes.

The J gene is TRBJ1-1, the V gene TRBV27; unclear D gene. This clonotype was obtained from a man aged 18 to 29 who received the YFV17D yellow fever vaccine. The specimen was PBMCs, collected approximately 47 days after the first yellow fever vaccination. This CDR3 reads CASSPLRVDTEAFF. Written as DNA, the CDR3 is TGTGCCAGCAGTCCACTTCGGGTTGACACTGAAGCTTTCTTT.